The present TCR beta chain was sequenced within a study of blood T cell repertoires in COVID-19. The wider study: COVID-19 samples, acute and convalescent, were from the United States, Italy and Spain.

This CDR3 contains 14 residues. The germline V gene encodes CDR1 SNHLY and CDR2 FYNNEI. With 6 bases clipped from V and 5 bases from J, the junction kept 5 bases outside the gene matches. Sequenced by immunoSEQ multiplex PCR; TCRdb stores in-frame clones only, minus some. The data contain fewer than 350,000 clones, 88% of them singletons. Across 24 US areas, participants ranged in age from about 18 to 100 years. Recovery among Cohort 3 donors was established by two negative PCRs, clearance, or symptom resolution. This sequence joins TRBV2 and TRBJ2-3; 10 nucleotides match TRBD2. This sequence was found in a woman aged 25 to 45 who had recovered from COVID-19. Sequencing was carried out using PBMCs or T cells enriched from blood (not recorded which). CDR3 amino acids: CASRLAGRGDTQYF. For the CDR3, the DNA is TGTGCCAGCAGACTAGCGGGGAGAGGAGATACGCAGTATTTT.